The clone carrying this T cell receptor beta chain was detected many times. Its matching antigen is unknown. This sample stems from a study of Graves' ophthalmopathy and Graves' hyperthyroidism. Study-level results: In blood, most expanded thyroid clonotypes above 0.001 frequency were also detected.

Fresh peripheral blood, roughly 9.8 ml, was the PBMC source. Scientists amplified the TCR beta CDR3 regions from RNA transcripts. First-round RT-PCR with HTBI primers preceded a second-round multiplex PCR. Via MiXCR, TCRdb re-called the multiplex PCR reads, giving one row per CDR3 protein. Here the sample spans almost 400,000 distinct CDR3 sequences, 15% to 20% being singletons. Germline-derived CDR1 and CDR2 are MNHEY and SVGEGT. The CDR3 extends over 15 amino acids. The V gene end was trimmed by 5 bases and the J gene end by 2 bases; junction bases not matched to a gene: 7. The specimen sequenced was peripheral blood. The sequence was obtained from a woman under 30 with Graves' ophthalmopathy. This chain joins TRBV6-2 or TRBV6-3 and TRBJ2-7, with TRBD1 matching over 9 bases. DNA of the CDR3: TGTGCCAGCAGTCAACCGGGACAGGGCACCTACGAGCAGTACTTC. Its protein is CASSQPGQGTYEQYF.